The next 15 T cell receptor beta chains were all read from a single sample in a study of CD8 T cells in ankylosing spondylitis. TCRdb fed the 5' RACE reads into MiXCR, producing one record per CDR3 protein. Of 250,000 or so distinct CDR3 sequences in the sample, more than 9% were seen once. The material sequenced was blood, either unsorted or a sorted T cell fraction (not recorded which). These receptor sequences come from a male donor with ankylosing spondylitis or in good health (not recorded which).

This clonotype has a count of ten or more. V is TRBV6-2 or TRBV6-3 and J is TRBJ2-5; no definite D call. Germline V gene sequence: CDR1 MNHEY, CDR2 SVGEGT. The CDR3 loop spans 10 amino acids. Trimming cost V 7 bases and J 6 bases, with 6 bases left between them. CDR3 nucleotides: TGTGCCAGCATCCACCAGACCCAGTACTTC. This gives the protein CASIHQTQYF.

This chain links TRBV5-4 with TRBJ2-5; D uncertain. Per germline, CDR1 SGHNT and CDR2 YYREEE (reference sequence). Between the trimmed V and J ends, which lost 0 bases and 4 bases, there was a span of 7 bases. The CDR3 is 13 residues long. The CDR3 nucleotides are TGTGCCAGCAGCTTGGAAGAAGGAGAGACCCAGTACTTC. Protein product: CASSLEEGETQYF. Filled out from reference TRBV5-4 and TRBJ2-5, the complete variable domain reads ETGVTQSPTHLIKTRGQQVTLRCSSQSGHNTVSWYQQALGQGPQFIFQYYREEENGRGNFPPRFSGLQFPNYSSELNVNALELDDSALYLCASSLEEGETQYFGPGTRLLVL.

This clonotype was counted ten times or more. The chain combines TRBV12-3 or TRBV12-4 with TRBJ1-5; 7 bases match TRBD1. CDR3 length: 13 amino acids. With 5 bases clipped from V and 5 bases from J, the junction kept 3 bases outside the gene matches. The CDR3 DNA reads TGTGCCAGCAGTACAGACAGGGATCAGCCCCAGCATTTT. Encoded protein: CASSTDRDQPQHF.

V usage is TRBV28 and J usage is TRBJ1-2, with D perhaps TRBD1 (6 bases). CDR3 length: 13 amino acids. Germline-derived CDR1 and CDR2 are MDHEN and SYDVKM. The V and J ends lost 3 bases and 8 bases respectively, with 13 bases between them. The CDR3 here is CASSFTGSRGYTF. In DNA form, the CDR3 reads TGTGCCAGCAGTTTCACAGGGTCTCGAGGCTACACCTTC.

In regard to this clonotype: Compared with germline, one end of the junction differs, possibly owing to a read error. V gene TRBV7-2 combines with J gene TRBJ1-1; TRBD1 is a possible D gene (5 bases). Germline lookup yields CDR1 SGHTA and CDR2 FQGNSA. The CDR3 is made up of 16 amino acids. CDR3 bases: TGTGTCAGCAGCTTACGTCTTCTGACGGGGGGCACTGAAGCTTTCTTT. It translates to CVSSLRLLTGGTEAFF. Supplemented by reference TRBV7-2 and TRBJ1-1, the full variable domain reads GAGVSQSPSNKVTEKGKDVELRCDPISGHTALYWYRQSLGQGLEFLIYFQGNSAPDKSGLPSDRFSAERTGGSVSTLTIQRTQQEDSAVYLCVSSLRLLTGGTEAFFGQGTRLTVV.

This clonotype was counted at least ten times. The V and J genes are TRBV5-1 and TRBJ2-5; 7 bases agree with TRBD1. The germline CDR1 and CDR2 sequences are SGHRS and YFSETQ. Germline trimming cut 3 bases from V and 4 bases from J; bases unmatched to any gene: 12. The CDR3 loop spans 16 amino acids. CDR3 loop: CASSSPVDRAGETQYF. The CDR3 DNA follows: TGCGCCAGCAGCTCTCCAGTCGACAGGGCGGGAGAGACCCAGTACTTC.

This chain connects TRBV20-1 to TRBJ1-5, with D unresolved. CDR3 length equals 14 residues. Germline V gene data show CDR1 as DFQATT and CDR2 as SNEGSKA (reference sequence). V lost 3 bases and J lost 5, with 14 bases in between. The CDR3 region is CSASRDLNDQPQHF. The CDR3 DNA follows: TGCAGTGCTAGTCGTGATTTGAACGATCAGCCCCAGCATTTT.

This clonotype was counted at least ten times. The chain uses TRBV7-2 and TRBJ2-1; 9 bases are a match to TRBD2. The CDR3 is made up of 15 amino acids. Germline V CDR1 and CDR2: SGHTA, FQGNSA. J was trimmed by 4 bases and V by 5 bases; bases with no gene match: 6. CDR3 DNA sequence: TGTGCCAGCAGCCTAAGCGGGGGGCCTTACAATGAGCAGTTCTTC. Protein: CASSLSGGPYNEQFF.

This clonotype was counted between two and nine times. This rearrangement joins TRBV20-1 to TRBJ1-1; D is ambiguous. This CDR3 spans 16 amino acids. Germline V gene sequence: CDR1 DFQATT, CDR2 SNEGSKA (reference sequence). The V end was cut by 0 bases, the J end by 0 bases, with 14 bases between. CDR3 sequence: CSARDLGRRLNTEAFF. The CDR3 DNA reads TGCAGTGCTAGAGATCTGGGCAGACGATTGAACACTGAAGCTTTCTTT.

The CDR3 region is CASSSREAYTDTQYF. The CDR3 region has the DNA TGTGCCAGCAGTTCCCGGGAGGCTTACACAGATACGCAGTATTTT. This chain links TRBV6-5 with TRBJ2-3, with 7 bases matching TRBD2. V shed 4 bases, J shed 2 bases, and the junction held 6 bases outside the gene matches. CDR1 and CDR2 (germline): MNHEY, SVGAGI. The CDR3 covers 15 residues.

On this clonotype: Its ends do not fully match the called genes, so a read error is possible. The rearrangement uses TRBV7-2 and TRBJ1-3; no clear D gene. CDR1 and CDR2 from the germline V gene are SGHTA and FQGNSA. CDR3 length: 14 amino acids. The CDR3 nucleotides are TGTGCCAGCAGATTAGAACACTCTGGAAACACCATATATTTT. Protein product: CASRLEHSGNTIYF.

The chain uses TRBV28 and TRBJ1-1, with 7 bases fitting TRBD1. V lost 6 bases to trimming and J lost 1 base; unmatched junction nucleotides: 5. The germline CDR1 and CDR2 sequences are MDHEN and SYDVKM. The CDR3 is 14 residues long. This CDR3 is CASRSGQPNTEAFF. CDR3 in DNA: TGTGCCAGCAGATCGGGACAGCCGAACACTGAAGCTTTCTTT.

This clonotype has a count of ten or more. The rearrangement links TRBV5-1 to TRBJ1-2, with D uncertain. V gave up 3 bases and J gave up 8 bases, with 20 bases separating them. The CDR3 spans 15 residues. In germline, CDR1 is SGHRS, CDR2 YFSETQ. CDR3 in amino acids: CASSSEPGNSRGYTF. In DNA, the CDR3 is TGCGCCAGCAGCTCGGAACCCGGGAACTCGAGAGGCTACACCTTC.

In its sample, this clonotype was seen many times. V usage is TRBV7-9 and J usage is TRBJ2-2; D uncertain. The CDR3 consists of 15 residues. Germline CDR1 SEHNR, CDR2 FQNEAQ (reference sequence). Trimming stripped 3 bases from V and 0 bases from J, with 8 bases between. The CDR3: CASSFQETNTGELFF. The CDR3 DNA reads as TGTGCCAGCAGCTTTCAAGAAACGAACACCGGGGAGCTGTTTTTT.

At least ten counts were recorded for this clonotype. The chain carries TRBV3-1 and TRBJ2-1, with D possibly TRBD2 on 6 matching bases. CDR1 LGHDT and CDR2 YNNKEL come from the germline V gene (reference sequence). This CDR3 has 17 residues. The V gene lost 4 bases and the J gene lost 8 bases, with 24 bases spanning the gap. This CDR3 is CASSPLPGGAGEDEQFF. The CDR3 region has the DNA TGTGCCAGCAGCCCGTTGCCCGGGGGAGCGGGTGAGGATGAGCAGTTCTTC.